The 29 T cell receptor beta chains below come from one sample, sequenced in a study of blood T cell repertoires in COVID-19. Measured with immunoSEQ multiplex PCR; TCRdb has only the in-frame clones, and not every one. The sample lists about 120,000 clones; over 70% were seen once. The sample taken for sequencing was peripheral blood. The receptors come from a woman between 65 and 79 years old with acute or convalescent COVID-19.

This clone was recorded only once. The CDR3 DNA reads as TGTGCCTGGAGCCTAAGTTTAATGGGACAGGCCTACACCTTC. Amino acids: CAWSLSLMGQAYTF. The genes are TRBV30 and TRBJ1-2, with 8 nucleotides matching TRBD1. This CDR3 has 14 residues. Germline loops: CDR1 GTSNPN, CDR2 SVGIG (reference sequence). J lost 10 bases, V lost 3 bases, and 13 bases had no gene match.

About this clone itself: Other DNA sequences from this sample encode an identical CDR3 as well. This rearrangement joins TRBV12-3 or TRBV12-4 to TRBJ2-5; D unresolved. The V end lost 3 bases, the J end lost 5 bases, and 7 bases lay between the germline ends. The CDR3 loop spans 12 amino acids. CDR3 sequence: CASSLSVETQYF. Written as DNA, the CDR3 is TGTGCCAGCAGTTTGTCCGTGGAGACCCAGTACTTC.

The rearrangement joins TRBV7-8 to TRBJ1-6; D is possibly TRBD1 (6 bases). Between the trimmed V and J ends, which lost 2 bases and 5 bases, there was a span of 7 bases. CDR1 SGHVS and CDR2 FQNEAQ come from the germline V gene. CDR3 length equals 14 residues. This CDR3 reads CASSLWTDNSPLHF. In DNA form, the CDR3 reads TGTGCCAGCAGCTTATGGACAGATAATTCACCCCTCCACTTT.

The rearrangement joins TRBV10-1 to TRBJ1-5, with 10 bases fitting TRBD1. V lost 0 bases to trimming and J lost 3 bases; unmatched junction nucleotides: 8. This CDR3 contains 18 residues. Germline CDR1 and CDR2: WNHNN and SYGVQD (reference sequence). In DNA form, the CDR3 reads TGCGCCAGCAGTGAGTCGCACCGGGACAGGGGAGCCAATCAGCCCCAGCATTTT. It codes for CASSESHRDRGANQPQHF.

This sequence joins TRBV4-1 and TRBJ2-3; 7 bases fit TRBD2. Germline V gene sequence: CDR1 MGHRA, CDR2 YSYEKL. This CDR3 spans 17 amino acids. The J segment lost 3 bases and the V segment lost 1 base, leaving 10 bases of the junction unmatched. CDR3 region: CASSQAGRGISTDTQYF. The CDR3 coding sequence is TGCGCCAGCAGCCAAGCGGGGAGGGGAATTAGTACAGATACGCAGTATTTT.

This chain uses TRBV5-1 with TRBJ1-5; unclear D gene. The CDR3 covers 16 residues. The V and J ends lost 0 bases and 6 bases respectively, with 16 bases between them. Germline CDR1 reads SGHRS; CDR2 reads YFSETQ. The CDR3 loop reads CASSLGDGREVQPQHF. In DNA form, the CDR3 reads TGCGCCAGCAGCTTGGGCGATGGGAGGGAAGTTCAGCCCCAGCATTTT.

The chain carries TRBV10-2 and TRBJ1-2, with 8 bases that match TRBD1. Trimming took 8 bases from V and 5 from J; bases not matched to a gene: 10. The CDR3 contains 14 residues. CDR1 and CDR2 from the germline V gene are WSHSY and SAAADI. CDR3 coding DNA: TGCGCCAGCTCAACGCAGGACAGGGAATATGGCTACACCTTC. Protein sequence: CASSTQDREYGYTF.

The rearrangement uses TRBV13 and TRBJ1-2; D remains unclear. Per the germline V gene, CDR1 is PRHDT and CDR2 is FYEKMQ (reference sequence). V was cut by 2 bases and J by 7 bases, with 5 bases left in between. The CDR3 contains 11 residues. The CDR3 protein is CASSLNSGYTF. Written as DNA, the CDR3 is TGTGCCAGCAGCTTAAATAGTGGCTACACCTTC.

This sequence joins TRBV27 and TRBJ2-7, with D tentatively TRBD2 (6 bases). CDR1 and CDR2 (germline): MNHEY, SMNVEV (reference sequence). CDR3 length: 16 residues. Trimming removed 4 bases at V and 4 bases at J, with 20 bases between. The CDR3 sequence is CASSSHVGGRPYEQYF. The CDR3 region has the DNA TGTGCCAGCAGTTCGCATGTGGGGGGTCGACCGTACGAGCAGTACTTC.

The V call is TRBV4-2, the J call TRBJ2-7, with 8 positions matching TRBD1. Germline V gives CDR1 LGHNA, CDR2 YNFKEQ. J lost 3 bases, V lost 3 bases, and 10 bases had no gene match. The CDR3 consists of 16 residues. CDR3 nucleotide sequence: TGTGCCAGCAGCCAGGCCACAGGACAGGGATTCTACGAGCAGTACTTC. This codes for CASSQATGQGFYEQYF.

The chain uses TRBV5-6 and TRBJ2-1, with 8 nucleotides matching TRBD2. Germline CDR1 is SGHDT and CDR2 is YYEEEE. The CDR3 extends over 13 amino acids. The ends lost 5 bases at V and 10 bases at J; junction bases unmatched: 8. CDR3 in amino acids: CASSATGGLEQFF. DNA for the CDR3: TGTGCCAGCAGTGCGACGGGGGGGCTGGAGCAGTTCTTC.

CDR3 region: CASSLGLGEGVTQYF. The CDR3 bases are TGTGCCAGCAGCTTAGGCCTTGGAGAGGGGGTGACCCAGTACTTC. The chain uses TRBV13 and TRBJ2-5; a possible D gene is TRBD1 (6 bases). Trimming shortened V by 0 bases and J by 7 bases, and 15 bases separated the two germline ends. This CDR3 has 15 amino acids. Germline lookup yields CDR1 PRHDT and CDR2 FYEKMQ (reference sequence).

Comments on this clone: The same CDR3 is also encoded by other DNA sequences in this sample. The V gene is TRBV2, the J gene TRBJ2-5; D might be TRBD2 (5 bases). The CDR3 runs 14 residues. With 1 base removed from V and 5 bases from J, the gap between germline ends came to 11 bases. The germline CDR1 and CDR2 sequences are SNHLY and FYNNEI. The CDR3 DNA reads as TGTGCCAGCAGTGAAGGCCTAGCCCGTGAGACCCAGTACTTC. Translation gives CASSEGLARETQYF.

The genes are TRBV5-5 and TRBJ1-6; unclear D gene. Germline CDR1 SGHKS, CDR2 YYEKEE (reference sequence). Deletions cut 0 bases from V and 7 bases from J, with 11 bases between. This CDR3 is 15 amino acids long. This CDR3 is CASSLGGVPNSPLHF. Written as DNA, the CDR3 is TGTGCCAGCAGCTTGGGAGGCGTCCCAAATTCACCCCTCCACTTT.

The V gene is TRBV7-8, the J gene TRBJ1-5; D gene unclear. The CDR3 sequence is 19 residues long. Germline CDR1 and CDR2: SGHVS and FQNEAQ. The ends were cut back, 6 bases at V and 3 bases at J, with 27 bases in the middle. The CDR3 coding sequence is TGTGCCAGCAGTTCCCGGGAGGCAGTGGGCCGAACCGCCAATCAGCCCCAGCATTTT. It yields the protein CASSSREAVGRTANQPQHF.

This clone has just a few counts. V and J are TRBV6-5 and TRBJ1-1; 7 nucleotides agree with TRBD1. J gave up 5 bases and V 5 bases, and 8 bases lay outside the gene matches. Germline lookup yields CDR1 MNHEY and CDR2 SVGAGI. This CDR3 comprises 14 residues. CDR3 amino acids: CASSPGQRGTEAFF. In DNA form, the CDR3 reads TGTGCCAGCAGTCCGGGACAGCGTGGGACTGAAGCTTTCTTT.

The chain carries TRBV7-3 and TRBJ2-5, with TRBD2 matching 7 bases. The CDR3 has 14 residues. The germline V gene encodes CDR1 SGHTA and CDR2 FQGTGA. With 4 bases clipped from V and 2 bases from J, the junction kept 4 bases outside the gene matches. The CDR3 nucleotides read TGTGCCAGCAGCTCCTCTAGCGGTCAAGAGACCCAGTACTTC. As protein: CASSSSSGQETQYF. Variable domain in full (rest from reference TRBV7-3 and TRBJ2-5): GAGVSQTPSNKVTEKGKYVELRCDPISGHTALYWYRQSLGQGPEFLIYFQGTGAADDSGLPNDRFFAVRPEGSVSTLKIQRTERGDSAVYLCASSSSSGQETQYFGPGTRLLVL.

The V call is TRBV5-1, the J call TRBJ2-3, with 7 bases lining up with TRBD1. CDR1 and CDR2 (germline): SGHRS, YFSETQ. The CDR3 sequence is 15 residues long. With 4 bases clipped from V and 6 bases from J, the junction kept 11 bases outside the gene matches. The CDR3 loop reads CASSPTGELIDTQYF. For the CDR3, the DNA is TGCGCCAGCAGCCCCACAGGGGAGCTTATTGATACGCAGTATTTT.

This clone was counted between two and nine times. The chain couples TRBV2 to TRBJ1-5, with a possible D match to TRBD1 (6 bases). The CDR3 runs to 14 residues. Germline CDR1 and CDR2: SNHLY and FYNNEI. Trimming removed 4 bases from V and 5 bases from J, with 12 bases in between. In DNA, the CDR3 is TGTGCCAGCAGTGGGACAGCCGGGGATCAGCCCCAGCATTTT. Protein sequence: CASSGTAGDQPQHF.

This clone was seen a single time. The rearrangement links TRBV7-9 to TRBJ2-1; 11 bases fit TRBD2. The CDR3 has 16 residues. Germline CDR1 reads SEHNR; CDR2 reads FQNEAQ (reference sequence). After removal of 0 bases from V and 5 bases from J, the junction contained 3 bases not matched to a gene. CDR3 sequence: CASSLASGGDHNEQFF. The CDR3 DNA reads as TGTGCCAGCAGCTTAGCTAGCGGGGGGGACCACAATGAGCAGTTCTTC. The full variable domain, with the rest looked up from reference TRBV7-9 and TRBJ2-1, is DTGVSQNPRHKITKRGQNVTFRCDPISEHNRLYWYRQTLGQGPEFLTYFQNEAQLEKSRLLSDRFSAERPKGSFSTLEIQRTEQGDSAMYLCASSLASGGDHNEQFFGPGTRLTVL.

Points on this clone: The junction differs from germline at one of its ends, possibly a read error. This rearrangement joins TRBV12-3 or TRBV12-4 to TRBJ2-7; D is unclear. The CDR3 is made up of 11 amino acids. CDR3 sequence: CASSWPNYWHF. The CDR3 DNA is TGTGCCAGCAGTTGGCCGAACTACTGGCACTTC.

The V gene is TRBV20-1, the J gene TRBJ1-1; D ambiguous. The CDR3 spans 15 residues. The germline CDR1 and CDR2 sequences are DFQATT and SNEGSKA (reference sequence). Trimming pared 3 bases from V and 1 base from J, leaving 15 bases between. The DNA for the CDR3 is TGCAGTGCTAGTGGGAAGAACAGCGGGAACACTGAAGCTTTCTTT. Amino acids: CSASGKNSGNTEAFF.

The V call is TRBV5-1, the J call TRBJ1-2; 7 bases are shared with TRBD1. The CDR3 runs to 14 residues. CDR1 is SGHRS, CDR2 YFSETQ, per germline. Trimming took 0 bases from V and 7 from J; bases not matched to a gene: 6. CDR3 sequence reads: CASSLEGTVAGYTF. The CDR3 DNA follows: TGCGCCAGCAGCTTGGAAGGGACAGTGGCTGGCTACACCTTC.

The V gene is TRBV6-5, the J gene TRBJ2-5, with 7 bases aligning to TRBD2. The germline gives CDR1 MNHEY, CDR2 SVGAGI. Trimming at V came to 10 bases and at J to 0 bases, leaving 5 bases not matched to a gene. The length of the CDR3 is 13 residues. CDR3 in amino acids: CATNGGYQETQYF. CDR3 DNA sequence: TGTGCCACCAACGGGGGGTACCAAGAGACCCAGTACTTC.

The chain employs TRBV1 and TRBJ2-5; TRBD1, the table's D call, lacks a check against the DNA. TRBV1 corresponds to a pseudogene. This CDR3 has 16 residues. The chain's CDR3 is CTSSLLGPCLRETQYF. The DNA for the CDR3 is TGCACCAGCAGCCTACTGGGGCCCTGCTTGCGGGAGACCCAGTACTTC.

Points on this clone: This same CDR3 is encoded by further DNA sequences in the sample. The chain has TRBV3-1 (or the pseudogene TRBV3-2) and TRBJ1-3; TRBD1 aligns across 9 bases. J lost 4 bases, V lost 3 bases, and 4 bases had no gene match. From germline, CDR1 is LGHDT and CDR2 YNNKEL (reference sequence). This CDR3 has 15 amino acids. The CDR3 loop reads CASSHLDRGGNTIYF. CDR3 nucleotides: TGTGCCAGCAGCCATCTGGACAGGGGAGGAAACACCATATATTTT.

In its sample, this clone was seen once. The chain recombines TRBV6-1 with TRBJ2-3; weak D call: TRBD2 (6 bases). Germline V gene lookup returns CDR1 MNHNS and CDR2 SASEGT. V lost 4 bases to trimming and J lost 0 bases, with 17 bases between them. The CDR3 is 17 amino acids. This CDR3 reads CASSAAALATSTDTQYF. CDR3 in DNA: TGTGCCAGCAGTGCTGCTGCGCTAGCGACTAGCACAGATACGCAGTATTTT.

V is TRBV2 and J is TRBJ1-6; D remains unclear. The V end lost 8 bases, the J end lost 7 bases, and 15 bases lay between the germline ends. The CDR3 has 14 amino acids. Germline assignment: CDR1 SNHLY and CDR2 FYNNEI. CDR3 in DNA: TGTGCCAGCGGAAGACAAGAGTGGAATTCACCCCTCCACTTT. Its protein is CASGRQEWNSPLHF.

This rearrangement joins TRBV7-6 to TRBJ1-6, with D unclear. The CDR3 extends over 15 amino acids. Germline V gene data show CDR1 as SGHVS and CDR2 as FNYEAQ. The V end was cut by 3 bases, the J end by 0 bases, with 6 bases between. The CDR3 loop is CASSFGSSYNSPLHF. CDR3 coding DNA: TGTGCCAGCAGCTTCGGGAGCTCCTATAATTCACCCCTCCACTTT. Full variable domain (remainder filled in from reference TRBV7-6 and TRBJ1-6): GAGVSQSPRYKVTKRGQDVALRCDPISGHVSLYWYRQALGQGPEFLTYFNYEAQQDKSGLPNDRFSAERPEGSISTLTIQRTEQRDSAMYRCASSFGSSYNSPLHFGNGTRLTVT.